Listed below are T cell receptor beta chains from one sample, sequenced in a study of Graves' ophthalmopathy and Graves' hyperthyroidism. In TCRdb, the multiplex PCR reads were re-called with MiXCR into one record per CDR3 protein. The repertoire holds 150,000 to 200,000 distinct CDR3 sequences, with 30% to 45% as singletons. Source material: peripheral blood. These receptors all come from a man aged 25-45 years with Graves' ophthalmopathy. The CDR3 runs from the conserved cysteine through the conserved F or W. The D gene is left open where the match is weak. Only part of the rows carry a size: once, few, many, or a class if the clone is expanded.

cdr3_nt cdr3_aa v_call d_call clone_size j_call
TGTGCCAGCAGAGAGGAAGACAGGGCCGGGAGGACTGAAGCTTTCTTT CASREEDRAGRTEAFF TRBV6-2/TRBV6-3 TRBD1 many TRBJ1-1
TGTGCCAGCAGTGCATCCCAAGGGCCGTCCTACGAGCAGTACTTC CASSASQGPSYEQYF TRBV6-1 - few TRBJ2-7
TGTGCCAGCAGTTACGGGGACAACACTGAAGCTTTCTTT CASSYGDNTEAFF TRBV6-2/TRBV6-3 - many TRBJ1-1
TGTGCCAGCAGGACAGGGGGCGGGGAGACCCAGTACTTC CASRTGGGETQYF TRBV28 TRBD1 many TRBJ2-5
TGCAGTGCTAGGGACCAGGGTCTAGTAGCTGGAAACACCATATATTTT CSARDQGLVAGNTIYF TRBV20-1 - many TRBJ1-3
TGCGCCAGCAGCTTGGAGTGGCGGGCAGGGGGTAATCTTGGCTACACCTTC CASSLEWRAGGNLGYTF TRBV5-1 TRBD1 - TRBJ1-2
TGTGCCATCGGCCCCGCCGGGTGGCCCCAGCATTTT CAIGPAGWPQHF TRBV10-3 - many TRBJ1-5
TGTGCCAGCAGTTTCCAATCGGGACAGGGGCGTAAAGGGCAGTACTTC CASSFQSGQGRKGQYF TRBV6-2/TRBV6-3 TRBD1 many TRBJ2-7
TGTGCCAGTGGGACAGGGGGCACCCCTTACTACGAGCAGTACTTC CASGTGGTPYYEQYF TRBV19 TRBD1 - TRBJ2-7
TGTGCCAGCAGTCAAGGACGGATTGAAGCTTTCTTT CASSQGRIEAFF TRBV7-9 - - TRBJ1-1
TGTGCCAGCAGTTTCGGACAGGGAGGGACTGAAGCTTTCTTT CASSFGQGGTEAFF TRBV12-3/TRBV12-4 TRBD1 many TRBJ1-1
TGTGCCAGCTTCGGGACACAACGATATAGCAATCAGCCCCAGCATTTT CASFGTQRYSNQPQHF TRBV28 - many TRBJ1-5
TGTGCCAGCAGTTTGTTTCTAGCCAAAAACATTCAGTACTTC CASSLFLAKNIQYF TRBV6-2/TRBV6-3 - many TRBJ2-4
TGTGCCAGCAGCCCCAGCGGCACCGGGGAGCTGTTTTTT CASSPSGTGELFF TRBV11-2 - many TRBJ2-2
TGTGCCAGCAGTTCCACAGGAGGGGATCAGCCCCAGCATTTT CASSSTGGDQPQHF TRBV6-5 - - TRBJ1-5
TGTGCCAGCAGCTCGGGACTCCTCAGTCAGCCCCAGCATTTT CASSSGLLSQPQHF TRBV7-8 - - TRBJ1-5
TGTGCCAGCAGTCCCACGTTAACCTACGAGCAGTACTTC CASSPTLTYEQYF TRBV12-3/TRBV12-4 - many TRBJ2-7
TGTGCCAGCAGGCTTAGGTGGACCGGGGAGCTGTTTTTT CASRLRWTGELFF TRBV12-3/TRBV12-4 - many TRBJ2-2
TGTGCCAGCAGCCTAACGGGACAGGGGTCCTACGAGCAGTACTTC CASSLTGQGSYEQYF TRBV27 TRBD1 - TRBJ2-7
TGTGCCAGCAGTCCTGGACGGACCCCCTTGGTCAAAAACATTCAGTACTTC CASSPGRTPLVKNIQYF TRBV6-1 - - TRBJ2-4
TGCAGTGCCCCTAGGGACGGCTCCGGTACCGGGGAGCTGTTTTTT CSAPRDGSGTGELFF TRBV20-1 - many TRBJ2-2
TGTGCCACCAGTGATTTGGGGACAGCGAACACCGGGGAGCTGTTTTTT CATSDLGTANTGELFF TRBV24-1 TRBD1 many TRBJ2-2
TGTGCCAGCAGTTCAGTACTCCAGACTAGCTCACAAGAGACCCAGTACTTC CASSSVLQTSSQETQYF TRBV28 TRBD2 few TRBJ2-5